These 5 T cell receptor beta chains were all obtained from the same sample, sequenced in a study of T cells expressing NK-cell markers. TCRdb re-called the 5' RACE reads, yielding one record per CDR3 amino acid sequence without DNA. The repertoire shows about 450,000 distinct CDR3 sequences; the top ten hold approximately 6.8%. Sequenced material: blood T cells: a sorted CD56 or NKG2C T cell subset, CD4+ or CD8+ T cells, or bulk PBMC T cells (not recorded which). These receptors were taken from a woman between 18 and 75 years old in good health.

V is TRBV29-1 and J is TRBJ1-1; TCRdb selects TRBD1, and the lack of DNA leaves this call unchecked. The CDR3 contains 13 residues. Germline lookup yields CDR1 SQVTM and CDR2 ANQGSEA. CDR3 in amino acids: CSVTGGANTEAFF. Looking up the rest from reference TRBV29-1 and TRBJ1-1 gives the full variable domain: SAVISQKPSRDICQRGTSLTIQCQVDSQVTMMFWYRQQPGQSLTLIATANQGSEATYESGFVIDKFPISRPNLTFSTLTVSNMSPEDSSIYLCSVTGGANTEAFFGQGTRLTVV.

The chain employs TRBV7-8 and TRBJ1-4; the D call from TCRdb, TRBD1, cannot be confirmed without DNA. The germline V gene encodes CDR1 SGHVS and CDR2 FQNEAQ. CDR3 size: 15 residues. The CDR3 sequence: CASSHRESYNEKLFF.

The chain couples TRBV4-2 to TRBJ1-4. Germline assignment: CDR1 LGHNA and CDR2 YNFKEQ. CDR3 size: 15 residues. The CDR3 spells CASSQDRAGRVTWFF.

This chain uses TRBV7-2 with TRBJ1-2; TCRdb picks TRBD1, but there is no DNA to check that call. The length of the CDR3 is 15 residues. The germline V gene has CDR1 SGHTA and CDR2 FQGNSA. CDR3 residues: CASTGPGTGGYGYTF.

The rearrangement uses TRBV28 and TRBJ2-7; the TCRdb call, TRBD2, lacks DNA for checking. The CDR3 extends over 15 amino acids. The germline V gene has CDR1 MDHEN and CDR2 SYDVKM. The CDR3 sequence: CASLGSGMAGYEQYF.